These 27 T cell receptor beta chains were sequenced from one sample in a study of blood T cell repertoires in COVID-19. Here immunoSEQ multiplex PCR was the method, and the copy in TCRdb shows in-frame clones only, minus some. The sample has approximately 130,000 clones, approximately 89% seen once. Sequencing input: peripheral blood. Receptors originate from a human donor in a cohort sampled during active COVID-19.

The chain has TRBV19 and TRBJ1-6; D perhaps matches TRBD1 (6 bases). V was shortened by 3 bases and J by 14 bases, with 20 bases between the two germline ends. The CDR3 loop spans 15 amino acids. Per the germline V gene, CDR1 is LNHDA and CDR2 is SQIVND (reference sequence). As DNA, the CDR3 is TGTGCCAGTAGTATTACAGGACCGCTTCAGGGGTCCCTCCACTTT. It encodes CASSITGPLQGSLHF.

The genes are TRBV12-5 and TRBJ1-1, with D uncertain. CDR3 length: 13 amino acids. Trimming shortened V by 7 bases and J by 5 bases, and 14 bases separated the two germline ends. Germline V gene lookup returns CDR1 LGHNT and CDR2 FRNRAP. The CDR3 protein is CASAPFEATEAFF. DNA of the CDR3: TGTGCTAGTGCTCCTTTTGAAGCAACTGAAGCTTTCTTT.

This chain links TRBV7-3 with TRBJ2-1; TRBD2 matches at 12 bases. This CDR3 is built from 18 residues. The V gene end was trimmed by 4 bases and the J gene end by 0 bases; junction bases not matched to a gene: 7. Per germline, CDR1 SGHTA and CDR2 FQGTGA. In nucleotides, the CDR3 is TGTGCCAGCAGCTCTACTAGCGGGGGGCCGATCTCCTACAATGAGCAGTTCTTC. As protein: CASSSTSGGPISYNEQFF.

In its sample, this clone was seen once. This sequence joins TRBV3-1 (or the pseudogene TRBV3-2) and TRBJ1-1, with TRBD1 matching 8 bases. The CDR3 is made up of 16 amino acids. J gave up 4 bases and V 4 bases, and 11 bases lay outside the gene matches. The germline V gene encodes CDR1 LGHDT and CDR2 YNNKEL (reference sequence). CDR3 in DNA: TGTGCCAGCAGCCGGAGACAGGGGCGAAGTGGCACTGAAGCTTTCTTT. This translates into CASSRRQGRSGTEAFF.

The CDR3 spells CASSFTGQTEQFF. CDR3 bases: TGTGCCAGCAGTTTCACAGGGCAGACTGAGCAGTTCTTC. The chain is built from TRBV12-3 or TRBV12-4 and TRBJ2-1, with D possibly being TRBD1 (6 bases). This CDR3 contains 13 residues. The V gene lost 3 bases and the J gene lost 9 bases, with 12 bases spanning the gap.

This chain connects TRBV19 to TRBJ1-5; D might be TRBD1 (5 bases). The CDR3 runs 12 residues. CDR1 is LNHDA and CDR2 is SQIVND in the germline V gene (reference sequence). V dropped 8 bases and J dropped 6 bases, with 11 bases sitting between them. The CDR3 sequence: CASGQGGQPQHF. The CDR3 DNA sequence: TGTGCCAGTGGCCAGGGAGGTCAGCCCCAGCATTTT.

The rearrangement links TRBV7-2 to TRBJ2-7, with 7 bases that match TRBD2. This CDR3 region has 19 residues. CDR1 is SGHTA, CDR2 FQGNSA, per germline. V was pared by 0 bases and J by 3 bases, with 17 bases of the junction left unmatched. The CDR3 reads CASSLAVTSQARFFYEQYF. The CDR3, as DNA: TGTGCCAGCAGCTTAGCCGTGACTAGCCAGGCCCGCTTCTTCTACGAGCAGTACTTC.

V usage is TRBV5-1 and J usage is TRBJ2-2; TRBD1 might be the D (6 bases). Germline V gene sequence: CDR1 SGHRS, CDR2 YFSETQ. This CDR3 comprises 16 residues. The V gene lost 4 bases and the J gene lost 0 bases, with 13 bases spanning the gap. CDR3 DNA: TGCGCCAGCAGCAGAAACAGGGTGTCGAACACCGGGGAGCTGTTTTTT. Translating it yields CASSRNRVSNTGELFF.

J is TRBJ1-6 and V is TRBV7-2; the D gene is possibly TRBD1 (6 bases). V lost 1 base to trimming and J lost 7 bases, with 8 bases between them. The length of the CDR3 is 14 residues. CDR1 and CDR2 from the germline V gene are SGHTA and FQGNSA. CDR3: CASSLVQGNSPLHF. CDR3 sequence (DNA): TGTGCCAGCAGCTTAGTCCAGGGGAATTCACCCCTCCACTTT.

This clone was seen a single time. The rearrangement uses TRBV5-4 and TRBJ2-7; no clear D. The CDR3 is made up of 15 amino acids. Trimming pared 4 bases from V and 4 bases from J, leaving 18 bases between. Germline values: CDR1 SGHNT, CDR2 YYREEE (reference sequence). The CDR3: CASSAEPTGSYEQYF. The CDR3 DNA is TGTGCCAGCAGCGCGGAACCCACCGGGTCTTACGAGCAGTACTTC.

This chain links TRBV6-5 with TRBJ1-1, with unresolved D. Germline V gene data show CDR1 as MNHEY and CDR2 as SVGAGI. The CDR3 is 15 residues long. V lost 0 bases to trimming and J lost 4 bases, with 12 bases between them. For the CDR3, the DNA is TGTGCCAGCAGTTACTCGGGGAGCTGGGGCACTGAAGCTTTCTTT. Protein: CASSYSGSWGTEAFF.

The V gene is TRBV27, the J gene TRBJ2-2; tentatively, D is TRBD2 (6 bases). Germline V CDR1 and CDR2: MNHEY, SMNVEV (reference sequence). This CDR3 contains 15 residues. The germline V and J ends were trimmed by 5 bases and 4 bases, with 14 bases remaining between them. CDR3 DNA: TGTGCCAGCAGTCCCCCGGGACTGATCACCGGGGAGCTGTTTTTT. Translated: CASSPPGLITGELFF.

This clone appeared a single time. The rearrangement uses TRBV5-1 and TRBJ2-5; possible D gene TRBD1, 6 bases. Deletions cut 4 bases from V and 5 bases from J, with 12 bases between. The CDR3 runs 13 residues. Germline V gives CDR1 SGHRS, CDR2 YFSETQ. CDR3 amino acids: CASSVQGQETQYF. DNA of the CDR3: TGCGCCAGCAGCGTACAGGGTCAGGAGACCCAGTACTTC.

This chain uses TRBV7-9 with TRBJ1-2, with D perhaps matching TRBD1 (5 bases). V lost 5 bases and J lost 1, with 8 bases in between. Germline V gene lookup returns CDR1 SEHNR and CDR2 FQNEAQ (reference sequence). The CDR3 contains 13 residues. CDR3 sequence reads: CASSAQGNYGYTF. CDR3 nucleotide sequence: TGTGCCAGCAGCGCCCAGGGTAACTATGGCTACACCTTC.

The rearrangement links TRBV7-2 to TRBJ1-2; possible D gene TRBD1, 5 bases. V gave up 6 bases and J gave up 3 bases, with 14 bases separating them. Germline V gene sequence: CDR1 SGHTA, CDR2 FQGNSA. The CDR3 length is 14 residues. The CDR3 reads CASSSGSFDYGYTF. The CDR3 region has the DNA TGTGCCAGCAGTTCAGGGTCTTTTGACTATGGCTACACCTTC.

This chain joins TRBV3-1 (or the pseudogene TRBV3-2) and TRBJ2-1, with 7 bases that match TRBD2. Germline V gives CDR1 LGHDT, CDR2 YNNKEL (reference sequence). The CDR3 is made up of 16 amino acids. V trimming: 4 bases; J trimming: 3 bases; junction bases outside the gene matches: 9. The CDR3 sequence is CASSPRGDLVYNEQFF. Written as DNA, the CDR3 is TGTGCCAGCAGCCCACGGGGGGACCTTGTCTACAATGAGCAGTTCTTC.

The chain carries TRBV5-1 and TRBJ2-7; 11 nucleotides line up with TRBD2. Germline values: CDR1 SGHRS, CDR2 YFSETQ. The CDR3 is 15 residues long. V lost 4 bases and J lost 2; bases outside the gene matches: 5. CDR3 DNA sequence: TGCGCCAGCAGCCCCGGACTAGCGGGCCCCTACGAGCAGTACGTC. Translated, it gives CASSPGLAGPYEQYV.

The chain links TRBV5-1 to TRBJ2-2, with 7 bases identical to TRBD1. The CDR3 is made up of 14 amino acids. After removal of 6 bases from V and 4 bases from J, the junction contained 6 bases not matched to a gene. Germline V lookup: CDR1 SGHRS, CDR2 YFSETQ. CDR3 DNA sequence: TGCGCCAGCACCCCACAGGGGCCCACCGGGGAGCTGTTTTTT. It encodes CASTPQGPTGELFF.

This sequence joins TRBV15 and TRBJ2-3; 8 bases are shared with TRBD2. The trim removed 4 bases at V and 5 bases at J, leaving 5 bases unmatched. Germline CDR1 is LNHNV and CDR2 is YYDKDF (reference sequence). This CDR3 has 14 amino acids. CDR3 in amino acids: CATSKSAGVDTQYF. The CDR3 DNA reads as TGTGCCACCAGCAAATCAGCGGGAGTAGATACGCAGTATTTT.

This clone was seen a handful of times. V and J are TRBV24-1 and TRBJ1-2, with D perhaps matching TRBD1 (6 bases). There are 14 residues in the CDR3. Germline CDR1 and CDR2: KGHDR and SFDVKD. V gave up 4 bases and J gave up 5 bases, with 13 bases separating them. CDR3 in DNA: TGTGCCACCAGTGAACCAGGGGCAGATTATGGCTACACCTTC. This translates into CATSEPGADYGYTF.

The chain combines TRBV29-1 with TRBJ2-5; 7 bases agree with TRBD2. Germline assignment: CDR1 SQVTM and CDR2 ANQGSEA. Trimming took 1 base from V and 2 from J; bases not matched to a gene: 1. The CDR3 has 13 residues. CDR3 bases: TGCAGCGTTGAAGGGACTAGTCAAGAGACCCAGTACTTC. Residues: CSVEGTSQETQYF.

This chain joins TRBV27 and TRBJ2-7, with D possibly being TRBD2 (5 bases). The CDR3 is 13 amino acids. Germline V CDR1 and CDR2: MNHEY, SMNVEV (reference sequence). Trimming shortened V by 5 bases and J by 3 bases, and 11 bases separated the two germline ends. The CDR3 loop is CASSPSSIYEQYF. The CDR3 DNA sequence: TGTGCCAGCAGTCCTTCTAGCATCTACGAGCAGTACTTC.

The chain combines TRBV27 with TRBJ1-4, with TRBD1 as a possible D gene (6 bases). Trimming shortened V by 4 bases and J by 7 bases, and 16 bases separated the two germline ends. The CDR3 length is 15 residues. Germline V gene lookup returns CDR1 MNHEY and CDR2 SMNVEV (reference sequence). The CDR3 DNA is TGTGCCAGCAGTTCAACCCGGGACACGGGTGAAAAACTGTTTTTT. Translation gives CASSSTRDTGEKLFF. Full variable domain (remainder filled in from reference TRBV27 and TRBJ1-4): EAQVTQNPRYLITVTGKKLTVTCSQNMNHEYMSWYRQDPGLGLRQIYYSMNVEVTDKGDVPEGYKVSRKEKRNFPLILESPSPNQTSLYFCASSSTRDTGEKLFFGSGTQLSVL.

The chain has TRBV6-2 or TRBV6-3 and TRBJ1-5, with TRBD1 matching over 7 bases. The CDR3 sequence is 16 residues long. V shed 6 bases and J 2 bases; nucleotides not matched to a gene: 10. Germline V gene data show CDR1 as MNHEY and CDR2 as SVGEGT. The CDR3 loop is CASSPPRGRGNQPQHF. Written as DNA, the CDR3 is TGTGCCAGCAGCCCCCCTAGGGGGCGAGGCAATCAGCCCCAGCATTTT.

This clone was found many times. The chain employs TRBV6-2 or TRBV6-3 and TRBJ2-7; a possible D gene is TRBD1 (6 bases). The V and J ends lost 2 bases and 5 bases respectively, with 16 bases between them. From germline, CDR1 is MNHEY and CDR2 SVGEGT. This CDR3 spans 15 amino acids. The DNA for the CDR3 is TGTGCCAGCAGTTACCGGGCAAGAGGGGACAACGAGCAGTACTTC. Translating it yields CASSYRARGDNEQYF.

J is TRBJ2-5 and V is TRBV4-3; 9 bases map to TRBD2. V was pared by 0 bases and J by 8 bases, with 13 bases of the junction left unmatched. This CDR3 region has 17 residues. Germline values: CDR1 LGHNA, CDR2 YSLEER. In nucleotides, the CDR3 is TGCGCCAGCAGCCAAGAACTTAGGGTAGCGGGGGTCAATACCCAGTACTTC. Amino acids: CASSQELRVAGVNTQYF.

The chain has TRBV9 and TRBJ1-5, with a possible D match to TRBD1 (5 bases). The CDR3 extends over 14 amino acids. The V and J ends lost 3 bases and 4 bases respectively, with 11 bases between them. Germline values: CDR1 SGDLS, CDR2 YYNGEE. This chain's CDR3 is CASSGLGQNQPQHF. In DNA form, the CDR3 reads TGTGCCAGCAGCGGTCTCGGACAAAATCAGCCCCAGCATTTT.